This is a list of T cell receptor beta chains from one sample in a study of T cell changes during pregnancy in multiple sclerosis. Assay used: immunoSEQ multiplex PCR; TCRdb lists only in-frame clones, some missing. The sample carries tens of thousands of clones, around 96% recorded once. The specimen comprised peripheral blood, sampled in the second trimester of pregnancy. The receptors come from a female donor with multiple sclerosis, enrolled in a pregnancy study. Both conserved end residues are part of each CDR3. A D gene is named only where the DNA matches it firmly. Only part of the rows carry a size: once, few, many, or a class if the clone is expanded.

J: TRBJ2-5; D: NA; size: NA; V: TRBV27; CDR3: CASSPYPGRIQETQYF; DNA: TGTGCCAGCAGTCCCTACCCAGGCCGGATCCAAGAGACCCAGTACTTC
J: TRBJ2-7; D: TRBD2; size: NA; V: TRBV2; CDR3: CASRGLAGGPGEQYF; DNA: TGTGCCAGCAGGGGACTAGCGGGAGGGCCGGGCGAGCAGTACTTC
J: TRBJ1-5; D: TRBD1; size: NA; V: TRBV2; CDR3: CASSGQGASNQPQHF; DNA: TGTGCCAGCAGCGGACAGGGGGCTAGCAATCAGCCCCAGCATTTT
J: TRBJ2-3; D: NA; size: NA; V: TRBV5-1; CDR3: CASSFRDTDTQYF; DNA: TGCGCCAGCAGCTTCAGGGACACAGATACGCAGTATTTT
J: TRBJ2-7; D: NA; size: NA; V: TRBV6-5; CDR3: CASSLVAGEQYF; DNA: TGTGCCAGCAGTCTTGTGGCGGGAGAGCAGTACTTC
J: TRBJ1-5; D: NA; size: NA; V: TRBV28; CDR3: CASSPGGPTGQPQHF; DNA: TGTGCCAGCAGCCCCGGAGGCCCCACGGGCCAGCCCCAGCATTTT
J: TRBJ2-7; D: NA; size: NA; V: TRBV6-1; CDR3: CASSEAGGSVSYEQYF; DNA: TGTGCCAGCAGTGAAGCGGGGGGTAGCGTGTCCTACGAGCAGTACTTC
J: TRBJ2-7; D: TRBD2; size: NA; V: TRBV4-1; CDR3: CASSQDFRTSGDSYEQYF; DNA: TGCGCCAGCAGCCAAGATTTCAGGACTAGCGGGGACTCCTACGAGCAGTACTTC
J: TRBJ2-1; D: TRBD1; size: NA; V: TRBV28; CDR3: CASSPPTGGKQFF; DNA: TGTGCCAGCAGCCCCCCGACAGGGGGCAAGCAGTTCTTC
J: TRBJ2-7; D: NA; size: NA; V: TRBV7-9; CDR3: CASSLYAPDEQYF; DNA: TGTGCCAGCAGCTTATATGCGCCGGACGAGCAGTACTTC
J: TRBJ1-2; D: TRBD1; size: NA; V: TRBV18; CDR3: CASSPDRVDGYTF; DNA: TGTGCCAGCTCACCGGACAGGGTCGATGGCTACACCTTC
J: TRBJ1-6; D: TRBD1; size: NA; V: TRBV13; CDR3: CASSLAGGPYNSPLHF; DNA: TGTGCCAGCAGCTTAGCAGGGGGCCCCTATAATTCACCCCTCCACTTT
J: TRBJ1-4; D: NA; size: NA; V: TRBV7-2; CDR3: CASSLAAAATNEKLFF; DNA: TGTGCCAGCAGCTTAGCGGCTGCCGCAACTAATGAAAAACTGTTTTTT
J: TRBJ1-6; D: NA; size: NA; V: TRBV7-9; CDR3: CASRESGSPLHF; DNA: TGTGCCAGCAGGGAAAGCGGCTCACCCCTCCACTTT
J: TRBJ1-3; D: NA; size: NA; V: TRBV2; CDR3: CASSLIPQGTIYF; DNA: TGTGCCAGCAGTTTGATCCCGCAGGGCACCATATATTTT
J: TRBJ2-7; D: TRBD2; size: once; V: TRBV29-1; CDR3: CSVLAGPAYEQYF; DNA: TGCAGCGTCCTAGCGGGGCCGGCCTACGAGCAGTACTTC
J: TRBJ1-2; D: TRBD1; size: NA; V: TRBV7-2; CDR3: CASSLARTGAPNYGYTF; DNA: TGTGCCAGCAGCTTAGCTAGGACAGGGGCTCCTAACTATGGCTACACCTTC